The rows below give T cell receptor beta chains drawn from one sample of a study of blood T cell repertoires in COVID-19. Only in-frame clones appear in the TCRdb table, and some are missing; sequencing was by immunoSEQ multiplex PCR. The sample has roughly 90,000 clones, approximately 88% seen once. Material: peripheral blood. The origin of the receptors is a woman of 80 years or more with active or convalescent COVID-19. The CDR3 runs from the conserved cysteine through the conserved F or W. The order of the fields is J gene, V gene, D gene, clone size, CDR3 protein, CDR3 DNA. D genes are given only for firm matches. Expanded clones get a size class; other rows say once, few or many, or leave the size out.

TRBJ1-5 TRBV28 TRBD1 once CASRSDRESQPQHF TGTGCCAGCCGTTCCGACAGGGAGAGTCAGCCCCAGCATTTT
TRBJ2-3 TRBV28 TRBD2 NA CASSSPPGLAGGTDTQYF TGTGCCAGCAGTTCGCCTCCGGGACTAGCGGGAGGCACAGATACGCAGTATTTT
TRBJ1-1 TRBV5-6 NA NA CASRTNTGNTEAFF TGTGCCAGCAGGACCAATACAGGGAACACTGAAGCTTTCTTT
TRBJ1-1 TRBV19 TRBD1 once CASGGTGGSTEAFF TGTGCCAGTGGAGGTACAGGGGGGAGCACTGAAGCTTTCTTT
TRBJ2-1 TRBV11-3 NA NA CASSVFGSVEQFF TGTGCCAGCAGCGTTTTCGGGTCGGTTGAGCAGTTCTTC
TRBJ2-2 TRBV19 NA NA CASSSGMSGELFF TGTGCCAGTAGCTCAGGGATGTCCGGGGAGCTGTTTTTT
TRBJ1-2 TRBV19 NA NA CASSPGKINYGYTF TGTGCCAGTAGCCCGGGGAAAATTAACTATGGCTACACCTTC
TRBJ1-5 TRBV4-1 TRBD1 NA CASSLDRVRNQPQHF TGCGCCAGCAGCCTAGACAGGGTTCGAAATCAGCCCCAGCATTTT
TRBJ2-1 TRBV28 NA NA CASLTAGTLYNEQFF TGTGCCAGTCTAACGGCGGGGACGTTATACAATGAGCAGTTCTTC
TRBJ2-5 TRBV5-4 TRBD1 NA CASSVSGGVETQYF TGTGCCAGCAGCGTATCAGGGGGCGTTGAGACCCAGTACTTC
TRBJ2-7 TRBV6-5 NA NA CASRFSTGSLDEQYF TGTGCCAGCAGATTCTCAACCGGGAGCCTCGACGAGCAGTACTTC
TRBJ1-2 TRBV30 NA NA CAWLGAIYGGYTF TGTGCCTGGTTAGGGGCGATTTATGGTGGCTACACCTTC
TRBJ2-3 TRBV3-1/TRBV3-2 NA NA CASSLGGGIGTDTQYF TGTGCCAGCAGCCTTGGTGGAGGGATCGGGACAGATACGCAGTATTTT
TRBJ2-2 TRBV7-2 NA NA CASSPTGGGAGELFF TGTGCCAGCAGCCCAACAGGGGGGGGCGCCGGGGAGCTGTTTTTT
TRBJ1-4 TRBV6-5 TRBD1 NA CASSRQGAGEKLFF TGTGCCAGCAGTCGACAGGGGGCGGGTGAAAAACTGTTTTTT
TRBJ1-2 TRBV19 NA once CASSPDRNYGYTF TGTGCCAGTAGTCCGGACAGAAACTATGGCTACACCTTC
TRBJ1-4 TRBV3-1/TRBV3-2 TRBD1 NA CASSQPQGAFREKLFF TGTGCCAGCAGCCAGCCACAGGGGGCATTTCGTGAAAAACTGTTTTTT
TRBJ2-7 TRBV6-5 NA once CASRGGGDLYEQYF TGTGCCAGCAGGGGGGGAGGCGATCTCTACGAGCAGTACTTC
TRBJ2-3 TRBV11-3 NA NA CASSLGGATDTQYF TGTGCCAGCAGCTTAGGCGGAGCCACAGATACGCAGTATTTT
TRBJ1-1 TRBV19 TRBD1 NA CASSVFPTGGAVNTEAFF TGTGCCAGTAGTGTTTTTCCGACAGGGGGCGCCGTGAACACTGAAGCTTTCTTT
TRBJ2-7 TRBV30 NA NA CAWSDRYEQYF TGTGCCTGGAGTGATCGTTACGAGCAGTACTTC
TRBJ2-3 TRBV5-1 NA NA CASSGAVTQYF TGCGCCAGCAGCGGGGCTGTTACGCAGTATTTT
TRBJ2-7 TRBV10-3 NA NA CAISEGLSSYEQYF TGTGCCATCAGTGAAGGACTAAGCTCCTACGAGCAGTACTTC
TRBJ2-2 TRBV19 NA NA CASSIGVNTGELFF TGTGCCAGTAGTATTGGAGTGAACACCGGGGAGCTGTTTTTT
TRBJ2-7 TRBV11-3 TRBD1 NA CASSLTTGYSYEQYF TGTGCCAGCAGCTTAACGACAGGGTACTCCTACGAGCAGTACTTC
TRBJ2-1 TRBV19 TRBD2 few CASSISTSGASYNEQFF TGTGCCAGTAGTATATCAACTAGCGGGGCCTCCTACAATGAGCAGTTCTTC
TRBJ1-1 TRBV7-8 TRBD1 few CATRIDRVDTEAFF TGTGCCACCCGGATCGACAGGGTCGACACTGAAGCTTTCTTT
TRBJ1-2 TRBV9 NA NA CASSSRYGYTF TGTGCCAGCAGCAGCCGCTATGGCTACACCTTC
TRBJ2-3 TRBV3-1/TRBV3-2 NA NA CASSPERGIPDTQYF TGTGCCAGCAGCCCTGAAAGGGGGATCCCAGATACGCAGTATTTT
TRBJ1-1 TRBV12-3/TRBV12-4 NA NA CASSFRANTEAFF TGTGCCAGCAGTTTCAGGGCGAACACTGAAGCTTTCTTT
TRBJ1-6 TRBV5-6 NA NA CASSFGQENSPLHF TGTGCCAGCAGCTTTGGGCAGGAAAATTCACCCCTCCACTTT
TRBJ1-2 TRBV10-3 NA NA CAISEDPGSGEGGYTF TGTGCCATCAGTGAGGACCCGGGGTCGGGGGAAGGGGGCTACACCTTC
TRBJ1-5 TRBV15 TRBD1 NA CATSRIQGGQPQHF TGTGCCACCAGCAGGATACAGGGGGGGCAGCCCCAGCATTTT
TRBJ2-1 TRBV9 NA NA CASSVVGGLYNEQFF TGTGCCAGCAGCGTAGTTGGAGGTCTCTACAATGAGCAGTTCTTC
TRBJ1-3 TRBV6-5 NA few CASSGRTAGNTIYF TGTGCCAGCAGCGGGAGGACAGCTGGAAACACCATATATTTT
TRBJ2-3 TRBV7-2 NA NA CASGKTTQAGTDTQYF TGTGCCAGCGGGAAGACTACCCAAGCGGGCACAGATACGCAGTATTTT
TRBJ1-2 TRBV7-9 TRBD1 NA CASSSRTGTGYGYTF TGTGCCAGCAGCTCCCGCACCGGGACAGGGTATGGCTACACCTTC
TRBJ1-3 TRBV4-1 TRBD1 NA CASSRGRTGGLSGNTIYF TGCGCCAGCAGCCGCGGAAGGACAGGGGGACTCTCTGGAAACACCATATATTTT
TRBJ1-5 TRBV19 TRBD1 NA CASSITGQVNQPQHF TGTGCCAGTAGTATAACGGGACAGGTCAATCAGCCCCAGCATTTT
TRBJ2-2 TRBV5-8 NA NA CASSARRGRTGELFF TGTGCCAGCAGCGCCCGGAGGGGGCGGACCGGGGAGCTGTTTTTT
TRBJ1-5 TRBV6-2/TRBV6-3 TRBD1 NA CASSPDRGAFNQPQHF TGTGCCAGCAGCCCCGACAGGGGAGCATTCAATCAGCCCCAGCATTTT
TRBJ1-5 TRBV6-2/TRBV6-3 TRBD1 NA CASSPTGGWNQPQHF TGTGCCAGCAGCCCAACAGGGGGCTGGAATCAGCCCCAGCATTTT
TRBJ1-4 TRBV4-3 NA NA CASSFGRVGEKLFF TGCGCCAGCAGCTTTGGGAGGGTGGGGGAAAAACTGTTTTTT
TRBJ2-6 TRBV27 NA NA CATSQGGGANVLTF TGTGCCACTAGTCAGGGCGGTGGGGCCAACGTCCTGACTTTC
TRBJ1-6 TRBV5-6 NA NA CASSKGGTGYSPLHF TGTGCCAGCAGCAAGGGAGGGACGGGATATTCACCCCTCCACTTT
TRBJ2-3 TRBV4-1 NA NA CASSQFFSADTQYF TGCGCCAGCAGCCAATTTTTCTCGGCAGATACGCAGTATTTT
TRBJ2-7 TRBV7-8 NA NA CASSFVGGVSYEQYF TGTGCCAGCAGCTTTGTCGGTGGAGTCTCCTACGAGCAGTACTTC
TRBJ2-7 TRBV2 NA once CASSERRNEQYF TGTGCCAGCAGTGAGAGGCGCAACGAGCAGTACTTC